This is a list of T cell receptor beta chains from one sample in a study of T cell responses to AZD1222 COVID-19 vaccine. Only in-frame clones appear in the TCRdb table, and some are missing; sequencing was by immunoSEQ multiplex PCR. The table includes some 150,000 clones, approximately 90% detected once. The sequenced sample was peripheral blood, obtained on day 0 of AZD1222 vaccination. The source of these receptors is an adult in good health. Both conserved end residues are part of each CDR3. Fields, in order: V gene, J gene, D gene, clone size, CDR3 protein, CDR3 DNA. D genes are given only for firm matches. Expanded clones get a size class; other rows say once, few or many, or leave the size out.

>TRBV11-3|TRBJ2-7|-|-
CASSVRGANEQYF
TGTGCCAGCAGCGTGCGAGGGGCAAACGAGCAGTACTTC
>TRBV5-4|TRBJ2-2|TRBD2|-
CASSLELAGSTGELFF
TGTGCCAGCAGCTTGGAACTAGCGGGAAGCACCGGGGAGCTGTTTTTT
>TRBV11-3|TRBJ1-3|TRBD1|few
CASSPRTGAGNTIYF
TGTGCCAGCAGCCCCCGGACAGGAGCTGGAAACACCATATATTTT
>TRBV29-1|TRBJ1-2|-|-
CSVDDGGIYGYTF
TGCAGCGTTGATGACGGGGGAATCTATGGCTACACCTTC
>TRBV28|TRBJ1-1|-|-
CASSLVLLGDTEAFF
TGTGCCAGCAGTTTAGTACTTCTGGGTGACACTGAAGCTTTCTTT
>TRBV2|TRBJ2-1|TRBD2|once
CASSEARREGRNEQFF
TGTGCCAGCAGTGAAGCGCGGCGGGAGGGCCGTAATGAGCAGTTCTTC
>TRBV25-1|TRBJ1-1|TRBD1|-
CASSWTGWTEAFF
TGTGCCAGCAGTTGGACAGGGTGGACTGAAGCTTTCTTT
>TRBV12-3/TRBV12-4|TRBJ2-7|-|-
CASSFVTSREQYF
TGTGCCAGCAGTTTCGTGACTTCTCGCGAGCAGTACTTC
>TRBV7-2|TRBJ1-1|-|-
CASSLDFTGKEAFF
TGTGCCAGCAGCTTAGATTTTACGGGGAAAGAAGCTTTCTTT
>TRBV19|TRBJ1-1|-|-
CASSIRDANTEAFF
TGTGCCAGTAGTATCCGGGACGCGAACACTGAAGCTTTCTTT
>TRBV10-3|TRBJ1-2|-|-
CAISEGGHYGYTF
TGTGCCATCAGTGAGGGGGGCCACTATGGCTACACCTTC
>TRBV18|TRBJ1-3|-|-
CASSPPILQAGNTIYF
TGTGCCAGCTCACCACCTATCCTACAGGCTGGAAACACCATATATTTT
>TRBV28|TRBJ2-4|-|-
CASSLRGNTKNIQYF
TGTGCCAGCAGTTTGAGAGGGAACACCAAAAACATTCAGTACTTC
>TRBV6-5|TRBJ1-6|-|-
CASSQGQFNSPLHF
TGTGCCAGCAGTCAGGGGCAGTTTAATTCACCCCTCCACTTT
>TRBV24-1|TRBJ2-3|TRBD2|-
CATSDLGREGTDTQYF
TGTGCCACCAGTGATTTGGGACGGGAGGGCACAGATACGCAGTATTTT
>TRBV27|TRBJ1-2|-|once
CASSPRLGNLSGYTF
TGTGCCAGCAGTCCCCGCTTGGGGAATCTTAGTGGCTACACCTTC
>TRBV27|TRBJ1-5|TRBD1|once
CASSSGQTMNQPQHF
TGTGCCAGCAGTTCGGGACAGACTATGAATCAGCCCCAGCATTTT
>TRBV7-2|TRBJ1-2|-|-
CASSLMSENYGYTF
TGTGCCAGCAGCTTAATGTCTGAGAACTATGGCTACACCTTC
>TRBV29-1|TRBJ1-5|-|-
CSASVGVSNQPQHF
TGCAGCGCCTCGGTTGGGGTTAGCAATCAGCCCCAGCATTTT
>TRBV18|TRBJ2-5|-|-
CASSPIPRGRETQYF
TGTGCCAGCTCACCGATTCCTAGAGGTCGAGAGACCCAGTACTTC
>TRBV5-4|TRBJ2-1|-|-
CASSPPGLANNEQFF
TGTGCCAGCAGCCCGCCGGGACTGGCAAACAATGAGCAGTTCTTC
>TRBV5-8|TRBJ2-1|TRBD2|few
CASSPPGLVVVNEQFF
TGTGCCAGCAGCCCACCGGGACTAGTAGTGGTCAATGAGCAGTTCTTC
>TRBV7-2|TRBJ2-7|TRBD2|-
CASSFSSGSSYEQYF
TGTGCCAGCAGCTTCTCGAGCGGGAGCTCCTACGAGCAGTACTTC
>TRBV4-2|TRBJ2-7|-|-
CASSRSSGQGFHEQYF
TGTGCCAGCAGCCGAAGCAGTGGGCAGGGGTTCCACGAGCAGTACTTC
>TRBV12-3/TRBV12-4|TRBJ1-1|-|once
CASSFMNTEAFF
TGTGCCAGCAGTTTTATGAACACTGAAGCTTTCTTT
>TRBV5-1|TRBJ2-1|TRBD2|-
CASSLRLAGAGNEQFF
TGCGCCAGCAGCTTGAGGTTAGCGGGAGCGGGGAATGAGCAGTTCTTC
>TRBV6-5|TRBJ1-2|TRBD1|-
CASSPTGREDGYTF
TGTGCCAGCAGTCCGACAGGGCGGGAGGATGGCTACACCTTC
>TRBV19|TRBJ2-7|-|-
CASSTRDRYEQYF
TGTGCCAGTAGTACCAGGGATCGCTACGAGCAGTACTTC
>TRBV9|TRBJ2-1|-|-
CASSVGVAAEQFF
TGTGCCAGCAGCGTAGGCGTGGCGGCTGAGCAGTTCTTC
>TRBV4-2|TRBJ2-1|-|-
CASSQDPGENEQFF
TGTGCCAGCAGCCAAGATCCCGGGGAGAATGAGCAGTTCTTC
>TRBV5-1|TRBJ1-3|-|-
CASSLAPSSGNTIYF
TGCGCCAGCAGCTTGGCACCTAGCTCTGGAAACACCATATATTTT
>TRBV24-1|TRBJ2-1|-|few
CATSDLFDRDGRHEQFF
TGTGCCACCAGTGATTTGTTTGACAGGGACGGGAGGCATGAGCAGTTCTTC
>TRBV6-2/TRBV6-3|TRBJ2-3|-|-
CASSATTDTQYF
TGTGCCAGCAGTGCGACCACAGATACGCAGTATTTT
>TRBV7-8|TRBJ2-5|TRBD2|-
CASSLGPSGRWETQYF
TGTGCCAGCAGCTTAGGTCCTAGCGGGAGGTGGGAGACCCAGTACTTC
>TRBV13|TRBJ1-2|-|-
CASSLAGMGNYGYTF
TGTGCCAGCAGCTTAGCAGGAATGGGGAACTATGGCTACACCTTC
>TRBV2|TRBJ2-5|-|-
CASFRGGGETQYF
TGTGCCAGCTTTCGGGGTGGAGGGGAGACCCAGTACTTC
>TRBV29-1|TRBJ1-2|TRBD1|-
CSVDRGTNYGYTF
TGCAGCGTAGACAGGGGGACTAACTATGGCTACACCTTC
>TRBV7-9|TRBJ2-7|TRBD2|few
CASDTSGIHEQYF
TGTGCCAGCGACACTAGCGGGATCCACGAGCAGTACTTC
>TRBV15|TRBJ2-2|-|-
CATSRDSGELFF
TGTGCCACCAGCAGAGATTCCGGGGAGCTGTTTTTT
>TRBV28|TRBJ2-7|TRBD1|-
CASSSTGTAHYEQYF
TGTGCCAGCAGCTCTACAGGGACAGCACACTACGAGCAGTACTTC
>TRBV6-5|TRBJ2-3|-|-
CASSSSTDTQYF
TGTGCCAGCAGTTCATCGACAGATACGCAGTATTTT
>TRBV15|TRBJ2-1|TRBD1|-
CATSRDSYRGNEQFF
TGTGCCACCAGCAGAGATTCCTACAGGGGCAATGAGCAGTTCTTC
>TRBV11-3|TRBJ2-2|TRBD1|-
CASSWGQGDTGELFF
TGTGCCAGCAGCTGGGGACAGGGGGACACCGGGGAGCTGTTTTTT
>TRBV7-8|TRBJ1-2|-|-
CASSLGQSYGYTF
TGTGCCAGCAGCTTAGGCCAGAGCTATGGCTACACCTTC
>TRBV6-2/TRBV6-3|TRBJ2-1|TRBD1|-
CASSSGRGLYEQFF
TGTGCCAGCAGTTCCGGCAGGGGGCTTTACGAGCAGTTCTTC
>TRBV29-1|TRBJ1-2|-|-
CSVQPDSFGYGYTF
TGCAGCGTTCAACCGGACAGTTTTGGCTATGGCTACACCTTC